This TCR beta chain was recorded in a study of T cell responses to AZD1222 COVID-19 vaccine. Study findings and constraints: No day 14 peak samples; only post-peak repertoires were characterized.

The germline gives CDR1 SGHRS, CDR2 YFSETQ. This CDR3 is 13 amino acids long. With V trimmed by 7 bases and J by 4 bases, 5 bases remained unmatched. Repertoires were generated with immunoSEQ multiplex PCR, while TCRdb's copy carries only in-frame clones and drops some. Here the sample spans roughly 110,000 clones, roughly nine tenths being singletons. Comments on this clone: Antigen: not known.

The V gene is TRBV5-1, the J gene TRBJ2-1; 7 nucleotides agree with TRBD1. The specimen was peripheral blood, collected on day 0 of AZD1222 vaccination. This TCR was sampled from an adult in good health. Written as DNA, the CDR3 is TGCGCCAGCTACGGGACAGATTACAATGAGCAGTTCTTC. Translating it yields CASYGTDYNEQFF.